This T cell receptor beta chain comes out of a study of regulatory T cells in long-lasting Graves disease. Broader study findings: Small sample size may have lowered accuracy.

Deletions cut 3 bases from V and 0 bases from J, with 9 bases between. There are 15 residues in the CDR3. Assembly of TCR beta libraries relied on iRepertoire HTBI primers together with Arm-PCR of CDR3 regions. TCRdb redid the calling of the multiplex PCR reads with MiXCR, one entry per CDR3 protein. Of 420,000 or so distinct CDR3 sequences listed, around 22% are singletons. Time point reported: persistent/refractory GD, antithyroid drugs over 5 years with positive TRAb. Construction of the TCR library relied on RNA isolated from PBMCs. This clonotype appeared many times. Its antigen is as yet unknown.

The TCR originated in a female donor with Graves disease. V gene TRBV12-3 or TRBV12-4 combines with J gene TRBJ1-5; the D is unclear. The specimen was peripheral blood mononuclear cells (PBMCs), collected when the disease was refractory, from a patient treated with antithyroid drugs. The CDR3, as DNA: TGTGCCAGCAGTTTCGCAGCTCATAGCAATCAGCCCCAGCATTTT. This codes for CASSFAAHSNQPQHF.